This TCR beta chain came from a study of T cells in localized non-small cell lung cancer. CDR3 length: 13 residues. Trimming at V came to 8 bases and at J to 4 bases, leaving 5 bases not matched to a gene. The germline CDR1 and CDR2 sequences are SQVTM and ANQGSEA. TCRdb keeps only in-frame clones here, not all; method: immunoSEQ multiplex PCR. The sample contains around 25,000 clones, approximately 86% of which appear only once. This clonotype was obtained from a male donor at least 60 years old with stage II squamous cell lung carcinoma. Sequenced material: peripheral blood, taken before any cancer treatment. The J gene is TRBJ1-4, the V gene TRBV29-1; 9 bases align to TRBD1. The CDR3 DNA follows: TGCAGCACCGGGACAGGGAGTAATGAAAAACTGTTTTTT. This encodes CSTGTGSNEKLFF.